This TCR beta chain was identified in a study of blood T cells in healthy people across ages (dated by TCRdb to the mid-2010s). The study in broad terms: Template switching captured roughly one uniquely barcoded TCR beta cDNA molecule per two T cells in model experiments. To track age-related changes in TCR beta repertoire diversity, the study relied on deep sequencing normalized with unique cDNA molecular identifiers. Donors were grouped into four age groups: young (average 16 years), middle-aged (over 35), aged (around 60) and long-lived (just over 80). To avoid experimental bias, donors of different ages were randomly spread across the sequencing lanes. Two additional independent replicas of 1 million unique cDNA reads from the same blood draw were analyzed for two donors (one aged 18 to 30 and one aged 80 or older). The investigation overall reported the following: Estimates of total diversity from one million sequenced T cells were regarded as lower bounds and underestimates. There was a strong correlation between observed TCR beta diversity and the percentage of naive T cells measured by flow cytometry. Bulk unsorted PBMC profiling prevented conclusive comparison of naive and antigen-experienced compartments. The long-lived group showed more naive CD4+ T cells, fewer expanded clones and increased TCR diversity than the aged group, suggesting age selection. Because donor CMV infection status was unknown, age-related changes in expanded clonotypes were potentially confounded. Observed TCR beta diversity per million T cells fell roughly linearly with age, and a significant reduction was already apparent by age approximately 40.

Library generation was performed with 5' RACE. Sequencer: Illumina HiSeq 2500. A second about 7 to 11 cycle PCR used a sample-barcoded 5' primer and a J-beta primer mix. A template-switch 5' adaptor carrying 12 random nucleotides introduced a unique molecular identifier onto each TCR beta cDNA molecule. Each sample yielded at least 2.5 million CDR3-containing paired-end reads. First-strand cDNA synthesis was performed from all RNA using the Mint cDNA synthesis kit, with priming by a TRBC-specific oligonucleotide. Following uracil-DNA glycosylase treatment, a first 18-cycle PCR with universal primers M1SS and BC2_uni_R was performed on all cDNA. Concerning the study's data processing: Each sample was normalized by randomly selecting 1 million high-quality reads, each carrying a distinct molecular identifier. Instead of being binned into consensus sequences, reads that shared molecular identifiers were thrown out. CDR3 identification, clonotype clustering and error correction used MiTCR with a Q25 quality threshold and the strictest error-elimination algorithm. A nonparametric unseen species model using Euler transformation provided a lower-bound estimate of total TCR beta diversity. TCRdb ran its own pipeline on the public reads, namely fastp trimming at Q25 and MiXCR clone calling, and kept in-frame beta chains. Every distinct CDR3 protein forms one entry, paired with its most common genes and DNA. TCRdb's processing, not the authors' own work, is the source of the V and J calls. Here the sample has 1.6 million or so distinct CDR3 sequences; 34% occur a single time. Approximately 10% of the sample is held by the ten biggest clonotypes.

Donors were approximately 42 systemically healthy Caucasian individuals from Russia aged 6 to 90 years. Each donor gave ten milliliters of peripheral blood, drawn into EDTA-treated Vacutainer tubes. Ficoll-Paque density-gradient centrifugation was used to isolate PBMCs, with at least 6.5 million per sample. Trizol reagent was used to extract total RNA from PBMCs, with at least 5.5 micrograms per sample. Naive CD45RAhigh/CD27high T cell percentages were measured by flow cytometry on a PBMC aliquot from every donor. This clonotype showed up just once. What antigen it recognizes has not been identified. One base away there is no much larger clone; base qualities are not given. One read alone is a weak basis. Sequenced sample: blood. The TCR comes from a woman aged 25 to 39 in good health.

Here is the DNA: TGCAGTGCTAGAGTGCCGGCTACTCGCTATGGCTACACCTTC. Translated, this is CSARVPATRYGYTF. This sequence uses TRBV20-1 and TRBJ1-2; the D gene identity is not certain. The CDR3 sequence holds 14 residues, the cysteine and phenylalanine included. Only the CDR3 portion is preserved as DNA: 42 bases, with reading frame beginning at the first base. Looking up the germline V gene (reference sequence) yields CDR1 DFQATT and CDR2 SNEGSKA. Relative to germline, V is 1 base shorter and J is 4 bases shorter, with 13 bases between their ends.